The rows below give T cell receptor beta chains drawn from one sample of a study of T-cell memory formation after mild COVID-19. TCRdb re-called the 5' RACE reads with MiXCR, one entry per CDR3 protein. Of some 440,000 distinct CDR3 sequences in the sample, around 27% are singletons; the top ten hold about 12%. Sequenced sample: PBMCs or a T cell subset sorted from them (not recorded which). All receptors come from an adult woman who had mild COVID-19 (a few samples of this study predate the infection). Cell type and time point are not known. CDR3s include the opening cysteine and the closing phenylalanine or tryptophan. Each record gives: J gene, V gene, clone size, D gene, CDR3 DNA, CDR3 protein. D genes are given only for firm matches. The size of a clone is reported for some rows only, either as once, few or many, or as a class for expanded clones.

j_gene: TRBJ2-3
v_gene: TRBV3-1
abundance: few
d_gene: .
CDR3nt: TGTGCCAGCAGCCAAGAACAAAGGAGGTGGTATTTT
CDR3aa: CASSQEQRRWYF

j_gene: TRBJ2-7
v_gene: TRBV5-1
abundance: few
d_gene: .
CDR3nt: TGCGCCAGCAGCTTGTATCCCGCCGAGCAGTACTTC
CDR3aa: CASSLYPAEQYF

j_gene: TRBJ2-7
v_gene: TRBV11-2
abundance: .
d_gene: TRBD1
CDR3nt: TGTGCCAGCAGCACATTTACAGGGGGCGGGCAGTACTTC
CDR3aa: CASSTFTGGGQYF

j_gene: TRBJ2-3
v_gene: TRBV5-1
abundance: .
d_gene: .
CDR3nt: TGCGCCAGCAGCTTAGCAGCGCCTACAGATACGCAGTATTTT
CDR3aa: CASSLAAPTDTQYF

j_gene: TRBJ2-5
v_gene: TRBV4-3
abundance: few
d_gene: .
CDR3nt: TGCGCCAGCAGCCAAGATTGGATCAGCGTAGAGACCCAGTACTTC
CDR3aa: CASSQDWISVETQYF

j_gene: TRBJ1-2
v_gene: TRBV7-8
abundance: many
d_gene: TRBD1
CDR3nt: TGTGCCAGCAGCTTATCCAGGGCAGGGGGCTACCGCAATGGCTACACCTTC
CDR3aa: CASSLSRAGGYRNGYTF

j_gene: TRBJ2-2
v_gene: TRBV7-2
abundance: .
d_gene: .
CDR3nt: TGTGCCAGCAGCCCGTTCGGGATTAACACCGGGGAGCTGTTTTTT
CDR3aa: CASSPFGINTGELFF

j_gene: TRBJ1-1
v_gene: TRBV4-1
abundance: once
d_gene: TRBD1
CDR3nt: TGCGCCAGCAGCTCAACCGGGACAGGGACCACTGAAGCTTTCTTT
CDR3aa: CASSSTGTGTTEAFF

j_gene: TRBJ2-7
v_gene: TRBV6-5
abundance: few
d_gene: TRBD1
CDR3nt: TGTGCCAGCAGTTACTCCGACAGGGTCGAGCAGTACTTC
CDR3aa: CASSYSDRVEQYF

j_gene: TRBJ2-1
v_gene: TRBV29-1
abundance: few
d_gene: TRBD2
CDR3nt: TGCAGCGTTGATCCGGGAGGGGGGAATGAGCAGTTCTTC
CDR3aa: CSVDPGGGNEQFF

j_gene: TRBJ2-5
v_gene: TRBV7-8
abundance: .
d_gene: .
CDR3nt: TGTGCCAGCAGCCATAGCCTCAGGGCTGAGACCCAGTACTTC
CDR3aa: CASSHSLRAETQYF

j_gene: TRBJ1-2
v_gene: TRBV12-3/TRBV12-4
abundance: few
d_gene: TRBD1
CDR3nt: TGTGCCAGCAGTCCTAAACCGGGACAGCCTGCCTATGGCTACACCTTC
CDR3aa: CASSPKPGQPAYGYTF

j_gene: TRBJ2-1
v_gene: TRBV5-1
abundance: few
d_gene: .
CDR3nt: TGCGCCAGCAGCGCGGCGGATAATGAGCAGTTCTTC
CDR3aa: CASSAADNEQFF

j_gene: TRBJ2-2
v_gene: TRBV7-6
abundance: .
d_gene: .
CDR3nt: TGTGCCAGCAGCTTAGACGTGGCCGGGGAGCTGTTTTTT
CDR3aa: CASSLDVAGELFF

j_gene: TRBJ2-1
v_gene: TRBV24-1
abundance: few
d_gene: .
CDR3nt: TGTGCCACCAGTGACTTTCGCAACAATGAGCAGTTCTTC
CDR3aa: CATSDFRNNEQFF

j_gene: TRBJ2-5
v_gene: TRBV4-2
abundance: .
d_gene: .
CDR3nt: TGTGCCAGCAGCCAAGTAACGCGGGGATTCGGCGAGACCCAGTACTTC
CDR3aa: CASSQVTRGFGETQYF

j_gene: TRBJ1-1
v_gene: TRBV5-1
abundance: .
d_gene: TRBD1
CDR3nt: TGCGCCAGCAGCTGGTTGCCAGGGACAGGGGGCCTTAGAGACCTTGAGAACACTGAAGCTTTCTTT
CDR3aa: CASSWLPGTGGLRDLENTEAFF

j_gene: TRBJ2-7
v_gene: TRBV18
abundance: .
d_gene: TRBD1
CDR3nt: TGTGCCAGCTCACCCGGGGCGACAGGGGCCTTGGGTTCCTACGAGCAGTACTTC
CDR3aa: CASSPGATGALGSYEQYF

j_gene: TRBJ2-3
v_gene: TRBV5-1
abundance: .
d_gene: TRBD1
CDR3nt: TGCGCCAGCAGCCCTCAGACTTCCGGGACAGGGCCGGGCGTGGATACGCAGTATTTT
CDR3aa: CASSPQTSGTGPGVDTQYF

j_gene: TRBJ2-5
v_gene: TRBV29-1
abundance: .
d_gene: TRBD1
CDR3nt: TGCAGCGTATCCCACAGGGGTGAAGAGACCCAGTACTTC
CDR3aa: CSVSHRGEETQYF

j_gene: TRBJ2-5
v_gene: TRBV12-3/TRBV12-4
abundance: .
d_gene: TRBD2
CDR3nt: TGTGCCAGCAGTTTCCCCCAAGGGACTAGCGGGGGGGAGACCCAGTACTTC
CDR3aa: CASSFPQGTSGGETQYF

j_gene: TRBJ2-5
v_gene: TRBV7-7
abundance: .
d_gene: TRBD2
CDR3nt: TGTGCTAGCAGCTTATTTGCGGGAGGAGAGACCCAGTACTTC
CDR3aa: CASSLFAGGETQYF

j_gene: TRBJ1-1
v_gene: TRBV5-1
abundance: few
d_gene: TRBD1
CDR3nt: TGCGCCAGCAGCCCTCGACAGGGCGGCACTGAAGCTTTCTTT
CDR3aa: CASSPRQGGTEAFF

j_gene: TRBJ1-1
v_gene: TRBV12-3/TRBV12-4
abundance: .
d_gene: .
CDR3nt: TGTGCCAGCAGTTTTCAGGCGACAGCACAAGCTTTCTTT
CDR3aa: CASSFQATAQAFF

j_gene: TRBJ2-6
v_gene: TRBV3-1
abundance: few
d_gene: .
CDR3nt: TGTGCCAGCAGCGGGGCTTTTGGGGCCAACGTCCTGACTTTC
CDR3aa: CASSGAFGANVLTF

j_gene: TRBJ2-7
v_gene: TRBV5-6
abundance: .
d_gene: TRBD1
CDR3nt: TGTGCCAGCAGCTCAGGGGGCCTGAGTCTCGAGCAGTACTTC
CDR3aa: CASSSGGLSLEQYF

j_gene: TRBJ2-3
v_gene: TRBV7-9
abundance: few
d_gene: .
CDR3nt: TGTGCCATCGCGGCCGTAGATACGCAGTATTTT
CDR3aa: CAIAAVDTQYF

j_gene: TRBJ2-7
v_gene: TRBV12-3/TRBV12-4
abundance: few
d_gene: .
CDR3nt: TGTGCCAGCAGTAACCCGGGACCGCAGTACTTC
CDR3aa: CASSNPGPQYF

j_gene: TRBJ2-7
v_gene: TRBV20-1
abundance: .
d_gene: .
CDR3nt: TGCAGTGCTAGAGGGGCCCCACGCGGGACCTACGAGCAGTACTTC
CDR3aa: CSARGAPRGTYEQYF

j_gene: TRBJ1-2
v_gene: TRBV3-1
abundance: few
d_gene: TRBD1
CDR3nt: TGTGCCAGCAGCCCGGGGGGACAGGGGATCTATGGCTACACCTTC
CDR3aa: CASSPGGQGIYGYTF

j_gene: TRBJ2-1
v_gene: TRBV7-9
abundance: .
d_gene: .
CDR3nt: TGTGCCAGCAGCCCCCGGGGGAACAGCTTATACAATGAGCAGTTCTTC
CDR3aa: CASSPRGNSLYNEQFF

j_gene: TRBJ2-7
v_gene: TRBV20-1
abundance: .
d_gene: .
CDR3nt: TGCAGTGCTCAACCCCGGGACTTACCCTACGAGCAGTACTTC
CDR3aa: CSAQPRDLPYEQYF

j_gene: TRBJ2-1
v_gene: TRBV5-1
abundance: many
d_gene: TRBD2
CDR3nt: TGCGCCAGCAGGCTGATGAGCGGGAGCTCCTACAATGAGCAGTTCTTC
CDR3aa: CASRLMSGSSYNEQFF

j_gene: TRBJ2-6
v_gene: TRBV5-1
abundance: .
d_gene: .
CDR3nt: TGCGCCAGCAGCTGGGAGGCCATAGGGGCCAACGTCCTGACTTTC
CDR3aa: CASSWEAIGANVLTF